One and the same sample provided the 9 T cell receptor beta chains below, sequenced in a study of shared clonotypes between healthy human individuals. Using immunoSEQ multiplex PCR, the repertoire was profiled, and TCRdb retains in-frame clones only, with some absent. The sample has approximately 500,000 clones; 90% to 97% are singletons. Sequencing input: naive CD4+ T cells sorted from blood. Subset indicated: CD45RA+ positively selected. The origin of the receptors is a woman in her 30s in good health.

The chain couples TRBV7-2 to TRBJ2-5; D gene ambiguous. Gene TRBJ2-7 matches the end of the DNA better, so the J call may be wrong. Per the germline V gene, CDR1 is SGHTA and CDR2 is FQGNSA. CDR3 length: 15 residues. CDR3 in amino acids: CASSSTDWSSYEQYF. The DNA for the CDR3 is TGTGCCAGCAGCTCCACTGACTGGAGCTCCTACGAGCAGTACTTC.

The gene calls are TRBV10-3 and TRBJ2-7; maybe TRBD1 (6 bases). The CDR3 is 13 amino acids. CDR1 and CDR2 (germline): ENHRY, SYGVKD. The germline V and J ends were trimmed by 4 bases and 2 bases, with 9 bases remaining between them. CDR3 in amino acids: CAISGQDAYEQYF. CDR3 coding DNA: TGTGCCATCAGTGGACAGGACGCCTACGAGCAGTACTTC.

V gene TRBV5-4 combines with J gene TRBJ2-6; D is ambiguous. There are 16 residues in the CDR3. The germline gives CDR1 SGHNT, CDR2 YYREEE (reference sequence). V lost 1 base and J lost 1, with 9 bases in between. CDR3 region: CASSLQAPSGANVLTF. Here the CDR3 DNA reads TGTGCCAGCAGCTTGCAGGCCCCTTCTGGGGCCAACGTCCTGACTTTC.

The J gene is TRBJ1-6, the V gene TRBV7-9; 9 bases match TRBD1. Per the germline V gene, CDR1 is SEHNR and CDR2 is FQNEAQ (reference sequence). This CDR3 comprises 15 residues. V lost 5 bases to trimming and J lost 7 bases; unmatched junction nucleotides: 6. CDR3 loop: CASSPAGQGNSPLHF. The CDR3 nucleotides are TGTGCCAGCAGCCCGGCCGGACAGGGGAATTCACCCCTCCACTTT.

The chain recombines TRBV7-3 with TRBJ2-1; TRBD2 is a possible D gene (7 bases). V was clipped by 5 bases and J by 7 bases, with 15 bases between them. Germline values: CDR1 SGHTA, CDR2 FQGTGA. The CDR3 has 14 residues. CDR3 in DNA: TGTGCCAGCAGCCCCGGGGGGCCTAGTAATGAGCAGTTCTTC. This encodes CASSPGGPSNEQFF. The entire variable domain, with the rest obtained from reference TRBV7-3 and TRBJ2-1, is as follows: GAGVSQTPSNKVTEKGKYVELRCDPISGHTALYWYRQSLGQGPEFLIYFQGTGAADDSGLPNDRFFAVRPEGSVSTLKIQRTERGDSAVYLCASSPGGPSNEQFFGPGTRLTVL.

V is TRBV7-3 and J is TRBJ2-3, with D maybe TRBD2 (6 bases). Germline V gives CDR1 SGHTA, CDR2 FQGTGA. There are 14 residues in the CDR3. V was pared by 5 bases and J by 10 bases, with 19 bases between. The CDR3 is CASSPRDRRDAQYF. The CDR3 nucleotides read TGTGCCAGCAGCCCCCGGGACCGGCGGGATGCGCAGTATTTT.

The chain links TRBV28 to TRBJ1-2, with 11 positions matching TRBD1. This CDR3 has 12 residues. J gave up 6 bases and V 8 bases, and 2 bases lay outside the gene matches. Germline CDR1 reads MDHEN; CDR2 reads SYDVKM. CDR3 loop: CASGTGGNGYTF. The CDR3 coding sequence is TGTGCCAGCGGGACAGGGGGGAATGGCTACACCTTC.

This sequence joins TRBV6-4 and TRBJ1-1; D call uncertain. This CDR3 is 13 amino acids long. Looked up from germline, CDR1 is MRHNA and CDR2 is SNTAGT. The germline V and J ends were trimmed by 0 bases and 5 bases, with 7 bases remaining between them. The CDR3 DNA sequence: TGTGCCAGCAGTGACTCCGAGGGAACTGAAGCTTTCTTT. Encoded protein: CASSDSEGTEAFF.

The chain joins TRBV7-6 to TRBJ1-1; TRBD1 matches at 9 bases. Germline CDR1 SGHVS, CDR2 FNYEAQ. J lost 8 bases, V lost 5 bases, and 6 bases had no gene match. The CDR3 has 13 amino acids. Written as DNA, the CDR3 is TGTGCCAGCAGCCCGGGACAGGGTACCGAAGCTTTCTTT. It encodes CASSPGQGTEAFF.